Listed below are T cell receptor beta chains from one sample, sequenced in a study of cytomegalovirus exposure and HLA in healthy donors. Sequencing was performed with immunoSEQ multiplex PCR; in TCRdb, only in-frame clones are kept and a portion is missing. The repertoire consists of 85,000 to 100,000 clones, with approximately 72% occurring once and the leading ten covering 6.5% to 9%. The sample comprised PBMCs. These receptors were collected from a man aged 35 to 55 in good health and CMV-seropositive. Both conserved end residues are part of each CDR3.

J gene: TRBJ1-6
V gene: TRBV14
CDR3 protein: CASSQDYSVEGNSPLHF

J gene: TRBJ2-1
V gene: TRBV28
CDR3 protein: CASSLGQGAYNEQFF

J gene: TRBJ2-7
V gene: TRBV5-1
CDR3 protein: CASSLESSYGGGSYEQYF

J gene: TRBJ2-5
V gene: TRBV6-1
CDR3 protein: CASSGWTDQETQYF

J gene: TRBJ1-1
V gene: TRBV6-5
CDR3 protein: CASSRQWATEAFF

J gene: TRBJ1-2
V gene: TRBV10-3
CDR3 protein: CAISLGGIGYTF

J gene: TRBJ1-5
V gene: TRBV27
CDR3 protein: CASSLGSGNQPQHF

J gene: TRBJ1-5
V gene: TRBV4-3
CDR3 protein: CASSQGLQGSQPQHF

J gene: TRBJ1-5
V gene: TRBV7-2
CDR3 protein: CASSPGGIQQPQHF

J gene: TRBJ1-1
V gene: TRBV12-1
CDR3 protein: CASSFHRGPMNTEAFF

J gene: TRBJ2-5
V gene: TRBV11-2
CDR3 protein: CASSLDRTRGQTQYF

J gene: TRBJ1-6
V gene: TRBV7-2
CDR3 protein: CASSPGAGELRALHF

J gene: TRBJ2-3
V gene: TRBV19
CDR3 protein: CASSDTGIRTDTQYF

J gene: TRBJ1-6
V gene: TRBV6-5
CDR3 protein: CASSNRGASPLHF

J gene: TRBJ2-5
V gene: TRBV5-1
CDR3 protein: CASSSAGGHQETQYF

J gene: TRBJ2-5
V gene: TRBV5-1
CDR3 protein: CASSLGTQPQETQYF

J gene: TRBJ2-5
V gene: TRBV7-2
CDR3 protein: CASSARLAGETQYF

J gene: TRBJ1-3
V gene: TRBV7-6
CDR3 protein: CASSSNRDRAFPGNTIYF

J gene: TRBJ2-1
V gene: TRBV11-1
CDR3 protein: CASSSCGGTLYNEQFF

J gene: TRBJ2-3
V gene: TRBV27
CDR3 protein: CASSTRDRGTDTQYF

J gene: TRBJ1-2
V gene: TRBV6-6
CDR3 protein: CASRTSGTGGGGYTF

J gene: TRBJ2-5
V gene: TRBV28
CDR3 protein: CASNNLETQYF

J gene: TRBJ2-1
V gene: TRBV15
CDR3 protein: CATSRGTGKNEQFF

J gene: TRBJ2-7
V gene: TRBV9
CDR3 protein: CASSVDGTGTYEQYF

J gene: TRBJ2-7
V gene: TRBV5-1
CDR3 protein: CASREGASYEQYF

J gene: TRBJ2-3
V gene: TRBV5-4
CDR3 protein: CASSLDASTSTDTQYF

J gene: TRBJ2-3
V gene: TRBV7-3
CDR3 protein: CASSGPPVADTQYF

J gene: TRBJ1-1
V gene: TRBV5-6
CDR3 protein: CASSPRQGVFSEAFF

J gene: TRBJ1-3
V gene: TRBV28
CDR3 protein: CASRPQGARGNTIYF

J gene: TRBJ1-2
V gene: TRBV28
CDR3 protein: CATHMGQGDGYTF

J gene: TRBJ1-6
V gene: TRBV5-1
CDR3 protein: CASSYEQGADSPLHF

J gene: TRBJ2-1
V gene: TRBV7-2
CDR3 protein: CASSRRGFNEQFF

J gene: TRBJ1-5
V gene: TRBV6-6
CDR3 protein: CASSPQAGVGQPQHF

J gene: TRBJ2-7
V gene: TRBV6-1
CDR3 protein: CVARQGASYEQYF

J gene: TRBJ2-7
V gene: TRBV6-5
CDR3 protein: CASSYGPGTYEQYF

J gene: TRBJ2-4
V gene: TRBV11-2
CDR3 protein: CASSSPSQGRVNIQYF

J gene: TRBJ2-7
V gene: TRBV28
CDR3 protein: CASSLEPSPPTEQYF